The sequence of this TCR beta chain was determined in a study of Ad26.COV2.S vaccination and SARS-CoV-2 variants. Overall study: The study gave Ad26.COV2.S intramuscularly, once or twice 56 days apart.

The protocol was immunoSEQ multiplex PCR, while the TCRdb copy is restricted to in-frame clones and leaves out a portion. The table includes around 450,000 clones, 80% to 90% detected once. Study outcomes and limitations: Vaccine recipients surpassed placebo recipients in spike-specific TCR breadth.

V gave up 0 bases and J gave up 0 bases; unmatched junction bases: 2. The length of the CDR3 is 16 residues. Germline values: CDR1 SGHTA, CDR2 FQGTGA. This sample's treatment: about 20 received Ad26.COV2.S at low or high dose, single or two shots; 5 received placebo; per-sample allocation not given. Repertoires come from day 63 after the first vaccine or placebo injection. This vaccine is an Ad26 vector that expresses the Wuhan-strain SARS-CoV-2 spike. As concerns this clone: Its cognate antigen is unknown.

V is TRBV7-3 and J is TRBJ1-3, with TRBD1 identical over 7 bases. The source material was peripheral blood, sampled in a trial of Ad26.COV2.S vaccine versus placebo. The clonotype comes from a person aged 18-60 years who received the Ad26.COV2.S COVID-19 vaccine or a placebo. The CDR3 is CASSLTGGFSGNTIYF. CDR3 bases: TGTGCCAGCAGCTTAACAGGGGGCTTCTCTGGAAACACCATATATTTT.